The present entry profiles one T cell receptor beta chain with its context. CD25-based Treg depletion was applied to purified naive CD4+ T cells. The CDR3 sequence is 14 residues long. Per germline, CDR1 ENHRY and CDR2 SYGVKD. V was trimmed by 5 bases and J by 0 bases, leaving 10 bases between them. MiXCR was run by TCRdb on the 5' RACE reads, yielding one entry per CDR3 protein. Of more than 4,500 distinct CDR3 sequences in the sample, around 31% are singletons; the top ten hold about 5%. Input material: naive CD4+ T cells sorted from a lymph node. Specified subset: naive CD4+ T cells, CD4+CD45RA+CD25-. The sequence came from a female donor with breast cancer. The chain has TRBV10-3 and TRBJ1-2; unclear D gene. The CDR3 nucleotides read TGTGCCATCAGTAAGAGCCTAGCTAACTATGGCTACACCTTC. It is translated as CAISKSLANYGYTF.